The count of the clone carrying this TCR beta chain is one. Trimming stripped 4 bases from V and 6 bases from J, with 7 bases between. The CDR3 has 12 residues. Germline V CDR1 and CDR2: KGHDR, SFDVKD. The data stem from a study of blood T cell repertoires in COVID-19. Study details: The origin of the acute and convalescent COVID-19 samples was the United States, Italy and Spain. Nucleic acid was either cDNA or gDNA, and it came from T cells, B-cell-depleted T cells, or PBMCs.

Original methodology: Amplifying reference gene primers gave estimates of nucleated cell counts. Method: immunoSEQ multiplex PCR; TCRdb's copy keeps in-frame clones and lacks some. V, J and clone size are taken as reported in that table, and D and trimming were inferred from the DNA itself. The profile covers 150,000 to 200,000 clones, with 84% appearing a single time and approximately 2.4% taken by the ten largest. This receptor was obtained from a human donor with acute or convalescent COVID-19. The donor label of this sample is uncertain. The material sequenced was peripheral blood. The chain has TRBV24-1 and TRBJ2-3; D is unresolved. The CDR3 protein is CATSDRADTQYF. The CDR3, as DNA: TGTGCCACCAGTGACCGAGCGGATACGCAGTATTTT.